This T cell receptor beta chain was captured by sequencing in a study of cytomegalovirus exposure and HLA in healthy donors. Overall study results and limits: Many donors carried some public TCRs, although rarity characterized most TCR sequences. Likely technical artifact: a cluster of highly shared sequence variants. Later on, analysis showed that most CMV-associated TCR beta chains appeared to be HLA-restricted. In a later analysis, several top co-occurrence clusters appeared linked to parvovirus B19, influenza, CMV and Epstein-Barr virus.

Germline-derived CDR1 and CDR2 are SGHDN and FVKESK. Trimming shortened V by 3 bases and J by 7 bases, and 12 bases separated the two germline ends. The CDR3 runs 13 residues. PCR involved 60 Vbeta and 13 Jbeta primers. TCRdb keeps only in-frame clones here, not all; method: immunoSEQ multiplex PCR. The sample has roughly 180,000 clones; about 9% are singletons. A few counts support this clone. Its target is unknown. The sample was PBMCs. The V and J genes are TRBV14 and TRBJ2-5; maybe TRBD2 (6 bases). The source of this sequence is a woman younger than 45 in good health and CMV-seropositive. The CDR3 sequence: CASSQTRSGTQYF. The CDR3 nucleotides read TGTGCCAGCAGCCAGACTAGGTCGGGGACCCAGTACTTC.